The clone carrying this T cell receptor (beta chain) was detected only a few times. CDR1 is SEHNR and CDR2 is FQNEAQ in the germline V gene (reference sequence). V lost 1 base and J lost 5, with 14 bases in between. CDR3 length equals 15 residues. The data stem from a study of monozygotic twins with cystic fibrosis. Profiling relied on immunoSEQ multiplex PCR, and the TCRdb table lists in-frame clones only, not all of them. The sample consists of 11,000 to 15,000 clones, around 83% of them appearing once. The sequenced sample consisted of blood. The chain uses TRBV7-9 and TRBJ1-2; no definite D call. The TCR originated in a boy younger than 18 with cystic fibrosis. The CDR3 is CASSLGRGRQYGYTF. Written as DNA, the CDR3 is TGTGCCAGCAGCTTAGGGAGAGGAAGGCAATATGGCTACACCTTC.